A single sample gave rise to the 3 T cell receptor beta chains below, sequenced in a study of blood T cells in healthy people across ages. For the second PCR, which ran for roughly 6 to 11 cycles, a sample-barcoded 5' primer and a J-beta primer mix were used. TCRdb processed the 5' RACE reads anew with MiXCR; each CDR3 protein has one entry. The sample lists about 640,000 distinct CDR3 sequences; approximately 59% were seen once. Input material: blood. The receptors derive from a man in his fifties or sixties in good health.

The chain combines TRBV10-2 with TRBJ1-1; the match to TRBD1 covers 7 bases. Unmatched junction bases numbered 6, after V lost 7 bases and J lost 1 base. The CDR3 length is 14 residues. Germline V gene sequence: CDR1 WSHSY, CDR2 SAAADI. DNA for the CDR3: TGCGCCAGCACCCACAGGGGAACGAACACTGAAGCTTTCTTT. Its protein is CASTHRGTNTEAFF.

The V gene is TRBV7-9, the J gene TRBJ2-2; D assignment may be TRBD1 or TRBD2 (7 bases each). V gave up 3 bases and J gave up 1 base, with 18 bases separating them. Germline loops: CDR1 SEHNR, CDR2 FQNEAQ (reference sequence). The CDR3 extends over 18 amino acids. The CDR3 loop reads CASSFPAGGAMNTGELFF. CDR3 bases: TGTGCCAGCAGCTTCCCCGCAGGGGGGGCCATGAACACCGGGGAGCTGTTTTTT.

The J gene is TRBJ2-1, the V gene TRBV9; 8 positions agree with TRBD1. The CDR3 has 16 amino acids. V lost 0 bases to trimming and J lost 5 bases; unmatched junction nucleotides: 7. Germline V gives CDR1 SGDLS, CDR2 YYNGEE. The CDR3, as DNA: TGTGCCAGCAGCGTAGTGCAGGGGGCCTTGAACAATGAGCAGTTCTTC. Its translation: CASSVVQGALNNEQFF.